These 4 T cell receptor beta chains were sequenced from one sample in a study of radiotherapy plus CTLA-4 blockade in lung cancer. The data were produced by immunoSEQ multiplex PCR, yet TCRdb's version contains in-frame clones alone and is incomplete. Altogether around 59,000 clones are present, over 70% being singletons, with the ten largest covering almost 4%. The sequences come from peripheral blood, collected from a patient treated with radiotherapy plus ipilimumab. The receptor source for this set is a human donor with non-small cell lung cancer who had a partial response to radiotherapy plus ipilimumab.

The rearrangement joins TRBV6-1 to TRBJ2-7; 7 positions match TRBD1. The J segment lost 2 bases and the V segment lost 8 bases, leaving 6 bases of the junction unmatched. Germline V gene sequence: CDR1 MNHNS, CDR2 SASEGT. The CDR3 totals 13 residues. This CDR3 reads CASGRDRAYEQYF. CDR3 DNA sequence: TGTGCCAGCGGCCGGGACAGAGCCTACGAGCAGTACTTC.

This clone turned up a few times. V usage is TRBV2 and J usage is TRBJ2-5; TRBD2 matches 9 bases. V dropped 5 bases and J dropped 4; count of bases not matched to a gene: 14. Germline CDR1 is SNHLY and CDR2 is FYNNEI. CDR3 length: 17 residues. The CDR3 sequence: CASSRLVGGGATETQYF. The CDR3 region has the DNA TGTGCCAGCAGTCGACTTGTAGGCGGGGGGGCCACAGAGACCCAGTACTTC. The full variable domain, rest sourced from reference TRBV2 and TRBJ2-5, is EPEVTQTPSHQVTQMGQEVILRCVPISNHLYFYWYRQILGQKVEFLVSFYNNEISEKSEIFDDQFSVERPDGSNFTLKIRSTKLEDSAMYFCASSRLVGGGATETQYFGPGTRLLVL.

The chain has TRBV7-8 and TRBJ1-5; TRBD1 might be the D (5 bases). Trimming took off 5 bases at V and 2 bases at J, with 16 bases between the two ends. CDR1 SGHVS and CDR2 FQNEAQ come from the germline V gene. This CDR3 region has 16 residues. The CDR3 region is CASSQGHSEGNQPQHF. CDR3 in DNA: TGTGCCAGCAGCCAAGGACACTCCGAGGGCAATCAGCCCCAGCATTTT.

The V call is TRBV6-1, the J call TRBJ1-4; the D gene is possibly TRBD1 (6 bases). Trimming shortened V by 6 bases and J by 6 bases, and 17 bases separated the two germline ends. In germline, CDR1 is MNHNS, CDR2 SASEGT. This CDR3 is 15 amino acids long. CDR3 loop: CASSLPPGVYEKLFF. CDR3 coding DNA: TGTGCCAGCAGCCTACCTCCAGGGGTGTATGAAAAACTGTTTTTT.